This paragraph reports one T cell receptor beta chain. Its antigen is not known. CDR1 is MDHEN and CDR2 is SYDVKM in the germline V gene. The CDR3 consists of 12 residues. V lost 3 bases, J lost 3 bases, and 6 bases lay in between. Only in-frame clones appear in the TCRdb table, and some are missing; sequencing was by immunoSEQ multiplex PCR. The sample carries more than 95,000 clones, approximately 88% recorded once. The record originates from a study of T cell responses to AZD1222 COVID-19 vaccine. Study-wide findings and caveats: The span of vaccine-associated CD4 TCRs extended across spike, with dominance at 160-218 and 743-854. AZD1222 recipients seropositive at baseline numbered only 5 to 7.

The source was peripheral blood, collected on day 0 of AZD1222 vaccination. This chain connects TRBV28 to TRBJ2-7; the D is unclear. This receptor was obtained from an adult in good health. CDR3 coding DNA: TGTGCCAGCAGTTTGCAGCGCTACGAGCAGTACTTC. Its protein is CASSLQRYEQYF.